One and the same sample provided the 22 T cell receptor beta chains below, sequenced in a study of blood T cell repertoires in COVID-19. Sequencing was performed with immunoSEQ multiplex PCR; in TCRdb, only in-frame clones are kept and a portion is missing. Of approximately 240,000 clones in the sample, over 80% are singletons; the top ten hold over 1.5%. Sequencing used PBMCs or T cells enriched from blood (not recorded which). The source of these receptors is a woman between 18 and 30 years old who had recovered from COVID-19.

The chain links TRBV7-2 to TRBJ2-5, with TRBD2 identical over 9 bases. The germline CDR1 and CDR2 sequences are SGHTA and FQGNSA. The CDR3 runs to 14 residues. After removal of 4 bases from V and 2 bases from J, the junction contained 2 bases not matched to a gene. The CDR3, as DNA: TGTGCCAGCAGCTCTAGCGGGGAACAAGAGACCCAGTACTTC. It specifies CASSSSGEQETQYF.

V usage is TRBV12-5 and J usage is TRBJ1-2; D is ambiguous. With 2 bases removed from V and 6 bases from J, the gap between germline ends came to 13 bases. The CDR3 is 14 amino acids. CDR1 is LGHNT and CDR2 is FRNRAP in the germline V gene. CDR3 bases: TGTGCTAGTGGTTTGTATCCAGGAGGCGATGGCTACACCTTC. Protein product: CASGLYPGGDGYTF. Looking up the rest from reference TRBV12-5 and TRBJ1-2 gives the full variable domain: DARVTQTPRHKVTEMGQEVTMRCQPILGHNTVFWYRQTMMQGLELLAYFRNRAPLDDSGMPKDRFSAEMPDATLATLKIQPSEPRDSAVYFCASGLYPGGDGYTFGSGTRLTVV.

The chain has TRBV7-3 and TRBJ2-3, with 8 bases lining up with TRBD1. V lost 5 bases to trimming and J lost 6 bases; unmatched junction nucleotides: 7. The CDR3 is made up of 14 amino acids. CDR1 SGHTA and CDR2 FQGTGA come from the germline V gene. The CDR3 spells CASSIQGAGDTQYF. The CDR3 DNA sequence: TGTGCCAGCAGCATCCAGGGGGCTGGTGATACGCAGTATTTT.

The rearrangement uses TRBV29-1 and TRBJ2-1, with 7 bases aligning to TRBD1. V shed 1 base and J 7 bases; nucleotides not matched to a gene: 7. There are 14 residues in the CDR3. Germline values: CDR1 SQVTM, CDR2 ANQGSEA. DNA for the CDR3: TGCAGCGTTGAAGGGCAGGGGGTAGTGAATGAGCAGTTCTTC. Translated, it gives CSVEGQGVVNEQFF.

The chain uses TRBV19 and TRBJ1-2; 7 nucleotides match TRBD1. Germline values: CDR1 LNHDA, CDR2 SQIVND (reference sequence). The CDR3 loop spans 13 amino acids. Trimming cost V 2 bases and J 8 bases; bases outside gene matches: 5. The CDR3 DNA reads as TGTGCCAGTAGTATAACCGACAGGGACGGCTACACCTTC. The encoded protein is CASSITDRDGYTF.

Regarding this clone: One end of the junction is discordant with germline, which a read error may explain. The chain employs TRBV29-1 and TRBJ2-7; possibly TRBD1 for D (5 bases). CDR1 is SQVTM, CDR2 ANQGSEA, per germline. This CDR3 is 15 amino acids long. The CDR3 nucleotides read TGCAGCGTTGAAGACGCTGGCAGGGCATCCTCCGAGCAGTACTTC. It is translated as CSVEDAGRASSEQYF.

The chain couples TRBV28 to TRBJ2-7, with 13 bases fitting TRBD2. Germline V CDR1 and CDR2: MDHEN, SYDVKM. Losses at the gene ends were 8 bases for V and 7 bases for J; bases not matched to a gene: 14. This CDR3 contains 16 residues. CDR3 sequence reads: CASGGLAGSISGEQYF. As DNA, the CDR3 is TGTGCCAGCGGGGGACTAGCGGGAAGCATATCGGGGGAGCAGTACTTC.

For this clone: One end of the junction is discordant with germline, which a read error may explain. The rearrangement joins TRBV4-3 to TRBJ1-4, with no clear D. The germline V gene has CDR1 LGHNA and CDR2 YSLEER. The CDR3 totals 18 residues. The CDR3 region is CASSEEPIPGWTNEKLFF. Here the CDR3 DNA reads TGCGCCAGCAGCGAAGAACCGATACCGGGGTGGACTAATGAAAAACTGTTTTTT.

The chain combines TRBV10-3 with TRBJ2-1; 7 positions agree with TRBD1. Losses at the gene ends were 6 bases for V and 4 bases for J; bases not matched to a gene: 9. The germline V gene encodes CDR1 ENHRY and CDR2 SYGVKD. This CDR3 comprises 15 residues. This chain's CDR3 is CAISQGQSLYNEQFF. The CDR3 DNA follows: TGTGCCATCAGCCAGGGACAGAGCCTATACAATGAGCAGTTCTTC.

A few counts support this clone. CDR3 protein: CASSSPGTGDFYSNQPQHF. In nucleotides, the CDR3 is TGTGCCAGCAGTTCGCCCGGGACAGGGGACTTCTATAGCAATCAGCCCCAGCATTTT. The genes are TRBV28 and TRBJ1-5; TRBD1 matches at 10 bases. Trimming cost V 4 bases and J 0 bases; bases outside gene matches: 12. The CDR3 spans 19 residues. Germline CDR1 MDHEN, CDR2 SYDVKM.

The CDR3 here is CATMRQAIITIYTF. The CDR3 region has the DNA TGTGCCACCATGCGACAGGCCATCATCACTATCTACACCTTC. This chain links TRBV6-5 with TRBJ1-2; possible D gene TRBD1, 6 bases. The CDR3 is 14 amino acids. Per the germline V gene, CDR1 is MNHEY and CDR2 is SVGAGI. V shed 10 bases and J shed 10 bases, with 25 bases lying between them.

The CDR3 loop is CASSPTSGHGYTF. The CDR3 DNA reads as TGCGCCAGCAGCCCTACTTCAGGGCACGGCTACACCTTC. The rearrangement links TRBV4-1 to TRBJ1-2, with D possibly matching TRBD1 (5 bases). The germline V and J ends were trimmed by 4 bases and 8 bases, with 14 bases remaining between them. CDR1 and CDR2 (germline): MGHRA, YSYEKL. The CDR3 extends over 13 amino acids.

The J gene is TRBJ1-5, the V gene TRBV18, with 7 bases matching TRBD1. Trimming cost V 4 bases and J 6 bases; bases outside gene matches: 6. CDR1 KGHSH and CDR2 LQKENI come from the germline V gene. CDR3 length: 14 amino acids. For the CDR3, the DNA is TGTGCCAGCTCACAAGACAGGGTTAGTCAGCCCCAGCATTTT. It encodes CASSQDRVSQPQHF.

This CDR3 reads CASSGDRGSGYTF. Written as DNA, the CDR3 is TGTGCCAGCAGTGGGGACAGGGGGTCAGGCTACACCTTC. V usage is TRBV6-4 and J usage is TRBJ1-2; 11 positions agree with TRBD1. The CDR3 totals 13 residues. Looked up from germline, CDR1 is MRHNA and CDR2 is SNTAGT. Trimming cost V 4 bases and J 8 bases; bases outside gene matches: 3.

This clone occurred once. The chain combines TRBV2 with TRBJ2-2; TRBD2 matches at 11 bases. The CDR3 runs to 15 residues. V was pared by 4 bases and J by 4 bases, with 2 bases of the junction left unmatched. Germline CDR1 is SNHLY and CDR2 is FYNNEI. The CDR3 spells CASSVGTSGTGELFF. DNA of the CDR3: TGTGCCAGCAGTGTTGGGACTAGCGGCACCGGGGAGCTGTTTTTT. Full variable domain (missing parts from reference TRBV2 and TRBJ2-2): EPEVTQTPSHQVTQMGQEVILRCVPISNHLYFYWYRQILGQKVEFLVSFYNNEISEKSEIFDDQFSVERPDGSNFTLKIRSTKLEDSAMYFCASSVGTSGTGELFFGEGSRLTVL.

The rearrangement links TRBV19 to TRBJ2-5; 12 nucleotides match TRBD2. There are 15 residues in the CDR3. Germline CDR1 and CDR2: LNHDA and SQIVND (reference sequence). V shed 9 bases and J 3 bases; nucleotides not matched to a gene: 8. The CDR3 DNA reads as TGTGCCAGCAGGACTAGCGGGGAGATAAAAGAGACCCAGTACTTC. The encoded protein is CASRTSGEIKETQYF.

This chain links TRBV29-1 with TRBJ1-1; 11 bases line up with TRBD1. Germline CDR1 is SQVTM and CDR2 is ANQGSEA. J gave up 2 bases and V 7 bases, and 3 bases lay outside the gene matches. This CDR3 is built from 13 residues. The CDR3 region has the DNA TGCAGCGCCGGACAGGGGGCTAACACTGAAGCTTTCTTT. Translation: CSAGQGANTEAFF.

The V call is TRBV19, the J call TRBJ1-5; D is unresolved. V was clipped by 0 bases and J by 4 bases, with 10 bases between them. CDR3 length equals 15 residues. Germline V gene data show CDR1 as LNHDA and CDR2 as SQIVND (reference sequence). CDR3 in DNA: TGTGCCAGTAGTATAGAGTCAGGCCCAAATCAGCCCCAGCATTTT. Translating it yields CASSIESGPNQPQHF.

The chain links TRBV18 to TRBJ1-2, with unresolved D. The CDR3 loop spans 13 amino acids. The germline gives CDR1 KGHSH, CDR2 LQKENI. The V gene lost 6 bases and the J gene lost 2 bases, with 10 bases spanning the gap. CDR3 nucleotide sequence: TGTGCCAGCTCTACGACTGGAAACTATGGCTACACCTTC. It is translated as CASSTTGNYGYTF.

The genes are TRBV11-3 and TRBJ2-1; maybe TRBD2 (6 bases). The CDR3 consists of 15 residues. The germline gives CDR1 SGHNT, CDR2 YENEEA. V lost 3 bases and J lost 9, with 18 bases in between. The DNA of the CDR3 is TGTGCCAGCAGCTTTGGCGGGGAAGCTGGAAGTGAGCAGTTCTTC. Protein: CASSFGGEAGSEQFF.

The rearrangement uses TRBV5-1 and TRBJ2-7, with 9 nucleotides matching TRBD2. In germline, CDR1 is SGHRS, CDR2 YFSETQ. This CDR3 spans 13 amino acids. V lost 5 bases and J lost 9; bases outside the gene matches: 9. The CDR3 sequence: CASRASGISGQYF. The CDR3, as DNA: TGCGCCAGCAGAGCTAGCGGGATCTCTGGGCAGTACTTC.

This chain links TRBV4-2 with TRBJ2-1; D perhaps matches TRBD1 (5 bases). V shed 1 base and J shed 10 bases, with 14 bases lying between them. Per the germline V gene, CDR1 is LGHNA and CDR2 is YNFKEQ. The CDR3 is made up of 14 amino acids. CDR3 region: CASSQGGIREEQFF. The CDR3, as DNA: TGTGCCAGCAGCCAAGGTGGTATCAGGGAAGAGCAGTTCTTC.